The rows below give T cell receptor beta chains drawn from one sample of a study of beta chain features in type 1 diabetes. Here immunoSEQ multiplex PCR was the method, and the copy in TCRdb shows in-frame clones only, minus some. The data contain hundreds of thousands of clones, roughly 30% of them singletons. Sequenced sample: naive CD4+ T cells from blood. These TCRs come from a man between 18 and 29 years old in good health. Both conserved end residues are part of each CDR3. A D gene is named only where the DNA matches it firmly. The listing skips clone size in some rows; elsewhere it reads once, few, many or a size class.

clone_size | cdr3_length | j_call | v_call | d_call | cdr3_aa | cdr3_nt
few | 14 | TRBJ2-3 | TRBV30 | TRBD2 | CAWSGLAGEDTQYF | TGTGCCTGGAGTGGACTAGCGGGAGAAGATACGCAGTATTTT
. | 14 | TRBJ2-2 | TRBV10-3 | TRBD1 | CATTGTATTGELFF | TGTGCCACCACCGGGACAGCAACAACCGGGGAGCTGTTTTTT
. | 15 | TRBJ2-5 | TRBV14 | . | CASSQFLREQETQYF | TGTGCCAGCAGCCAATTTTTGAGAGAACAAGAGACCCAGTACTTC
few | 13 | TRBJ2-7 | TRBV29-1 | . | CSVGGTPTYEQYF | TGCAGCGTTGGCGGAACGCCCACCTACGAGCAGTACTTC
once | 13 | TRBJ2-3 | TRBV2 | . | CASQLGSTDTQYF | TGTGCCAGTCAGCTAGGCAGCACAGATACGCAGTATTTT
. | 12 | TRBJ2-1 | TRBV25-1 | . | CASSEVHFEQFF | TGTGCCAGCAGTGAGGTACATTTTGAGCAGTTCTTC
. | 18 | TRBJ2-2 | TRBV9 | TRBD2 | CASSVQTSGRANTGELFF | TGTGCCAGCAGCGTCCAGACTAGCGGGAGGGCGAACACCGGGGAGCTGTTTTTT
. | 13 | TRBJ2-1 | TRBV7-9 | . | CASSFRPDNEQFF | TGTGCCAGCAGCTTTCGACCGGACAATGAGCAGTTCTTC
. | 15 | TRBJ2-3 | TRBV4-2 | . | CASSQGQERTDTQYF | TGTGCCAGCAGCCAAGGTCAGGAGCGCACAGATACGCAGTATTTT
. | 16 | TRBJ2-2 | TRBV19 | . | CASSISGGMNTGELFF | TGTGCCAGTAGTATCTCTGGGGGGATGAACACCGGGGAGCTGTTTTTT